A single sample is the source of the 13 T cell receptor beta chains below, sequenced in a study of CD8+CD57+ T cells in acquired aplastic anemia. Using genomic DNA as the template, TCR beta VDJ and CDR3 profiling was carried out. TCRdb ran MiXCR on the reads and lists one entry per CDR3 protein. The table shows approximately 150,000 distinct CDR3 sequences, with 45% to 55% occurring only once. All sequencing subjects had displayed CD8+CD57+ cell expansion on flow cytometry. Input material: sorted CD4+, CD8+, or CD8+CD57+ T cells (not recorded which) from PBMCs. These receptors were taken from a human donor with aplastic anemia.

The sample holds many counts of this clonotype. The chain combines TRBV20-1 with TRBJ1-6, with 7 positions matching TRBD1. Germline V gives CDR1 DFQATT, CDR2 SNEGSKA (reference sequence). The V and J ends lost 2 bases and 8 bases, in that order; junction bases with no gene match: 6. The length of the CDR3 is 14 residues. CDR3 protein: CSARTDRAHSPLHF. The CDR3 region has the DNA TGCAGTGCTAGAACAGACAGGGCACATTCACCCCTCCACTTT.

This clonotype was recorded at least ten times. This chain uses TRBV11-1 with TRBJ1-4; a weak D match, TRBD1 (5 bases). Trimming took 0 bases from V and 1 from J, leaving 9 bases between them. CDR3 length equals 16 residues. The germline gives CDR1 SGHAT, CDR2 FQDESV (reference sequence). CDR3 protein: CASSLAGGGTNEKLFF. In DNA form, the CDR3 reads TGTGCCAGCAGCTTAGCTGGGGGAGGAACTAATGAAAAACTGTTTTTT.

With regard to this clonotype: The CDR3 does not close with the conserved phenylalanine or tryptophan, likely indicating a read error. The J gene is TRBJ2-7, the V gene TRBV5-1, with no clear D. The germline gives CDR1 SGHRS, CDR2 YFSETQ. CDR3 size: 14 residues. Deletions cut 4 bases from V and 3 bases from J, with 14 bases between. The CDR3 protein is CASSVQSSGYEQYS. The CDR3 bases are TGCGCCAGCAGCGTCCAGTCGTCGGGCTACGAGCAGTACTCC.

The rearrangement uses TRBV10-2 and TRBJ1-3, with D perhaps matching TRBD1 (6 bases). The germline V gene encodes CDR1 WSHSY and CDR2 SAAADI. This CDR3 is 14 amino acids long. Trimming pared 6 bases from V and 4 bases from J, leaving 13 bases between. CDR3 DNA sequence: TGCGCCAGCAGAACACAGGGTGGGGGAAACACCATATATTTT. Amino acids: CASRTQGGGNTIYF.

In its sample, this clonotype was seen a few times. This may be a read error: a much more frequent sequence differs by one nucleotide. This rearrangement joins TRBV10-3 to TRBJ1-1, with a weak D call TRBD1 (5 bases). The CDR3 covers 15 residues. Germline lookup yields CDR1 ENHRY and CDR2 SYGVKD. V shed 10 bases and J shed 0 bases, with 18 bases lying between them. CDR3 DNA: TGTGCCAGCAACGTGAGGGGACTCATGAACACTGAAGCTTTCTTT. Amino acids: CASNVRGLMNTEAFF.

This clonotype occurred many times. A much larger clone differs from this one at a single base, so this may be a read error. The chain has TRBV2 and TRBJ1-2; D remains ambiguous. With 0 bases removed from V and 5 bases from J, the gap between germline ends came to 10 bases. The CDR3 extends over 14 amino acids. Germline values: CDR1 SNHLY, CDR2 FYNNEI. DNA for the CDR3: TGTGCCAGCAGTGAAGCAAGGGCAATGTATGGCTACACCTTC. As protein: CASSEARAMYGYTF.

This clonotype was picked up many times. This CDR3 reads CASSARTGFGLADTQYF. The CDR3 DNA sequence: TGTGCCAGCAGCGCACGGACAGGGTTTGGCCTGGCAGATACGCAGTATTTT. The chain combines TRBV9 with TRBJ2-3; 8 positions agree with TRBD1. CDR1 and CDR2 (germline): SGDLS, YYNGEE. J gave up 4 bases and V 3 bases, and 13 bases lay outside the gene matches. The CDR3 contains 17 residues.

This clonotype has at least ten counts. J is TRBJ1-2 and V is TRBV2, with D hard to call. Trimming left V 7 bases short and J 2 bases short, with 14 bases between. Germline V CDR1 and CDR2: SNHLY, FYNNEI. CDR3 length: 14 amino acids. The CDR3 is CASIGYSWNYGYTF. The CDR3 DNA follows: TGTGCCAGCATAGGGTATTCGTGGAACTATGGCTACACCTTC.

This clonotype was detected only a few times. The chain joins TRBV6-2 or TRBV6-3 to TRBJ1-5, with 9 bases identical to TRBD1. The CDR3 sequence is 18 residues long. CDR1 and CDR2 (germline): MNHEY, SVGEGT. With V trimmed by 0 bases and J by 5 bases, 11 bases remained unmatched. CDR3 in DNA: TGTGCCAGCAGTTACTCGCTTCCGGGGACAGGGAACTATCAGCCCCAGCATTTT. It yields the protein CASSYSLPGTGNYQPQHF.

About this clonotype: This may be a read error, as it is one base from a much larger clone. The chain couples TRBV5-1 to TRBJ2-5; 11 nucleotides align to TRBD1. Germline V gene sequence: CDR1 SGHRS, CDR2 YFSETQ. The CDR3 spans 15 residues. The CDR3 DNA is TGCGCCAGCAGCTTGGGGGACAGGGGGAAAGAGGCCCAGTACTTC. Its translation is CASSLGDRGKEAQYF.

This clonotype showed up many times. The CDR3 region is CASLRGDTQYF. In nucleotides, the CDR3 is TGCGCCAGCTTACGGGGGGATACGCAGTATTTT. The rearrangement joins TRBV10-2 to TRBJ2-3; D possibly corresponds to TRBD2 (6 bases). The CDR3 runs 11 residues. The ends were cut back, 8 bases at V and 6 bases at J, with 9 bases in the middle. CDR1 is WSHSY, CDR2 SAAADI, per germline.

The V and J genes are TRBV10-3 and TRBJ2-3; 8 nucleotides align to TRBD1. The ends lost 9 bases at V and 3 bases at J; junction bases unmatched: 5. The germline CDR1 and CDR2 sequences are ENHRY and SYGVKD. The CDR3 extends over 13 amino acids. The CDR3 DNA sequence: TGTGCCATTCAGGGGGCGAGGACAGATACGCAGTATTTT. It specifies CAIQGARTDTQYF.

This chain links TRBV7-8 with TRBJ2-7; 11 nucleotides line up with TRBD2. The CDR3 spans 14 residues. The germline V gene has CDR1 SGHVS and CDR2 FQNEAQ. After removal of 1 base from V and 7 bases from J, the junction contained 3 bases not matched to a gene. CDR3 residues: CASSLVASGREQYF. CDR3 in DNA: TGTGCCAGCAGCTTAGTTGCTAGCGGGAGGGAGCAGTACTTC.